Here is one T cell receptor (beta chain) with its context. The data stem from a study of blood T cell repertoires in COVID-19. For the study at large: The samples span acute and convalescent COVID-19 from the United States, Italy and Spain.

Data came from immunoSEQ multiplex PCR; TCRdb stores just in-frame clones and leaves some out. Of around 190,000 clones in the sample, 75% to 85% were seen once. The receptor's source is a middle-aged man who had recovered from COVID-19. The material sequenced was PBMCs or T cells enriched from blood (not recorded which).

Here the CDR3 DNA reads TGTGCCAGCAGTTACTCAACAGGGGGTTGGACTGAAGCTTTCTTT. This codes for CASSYSTGGWTEAFF. The gene calls are TRBV6-5 and TRBJ1-1, with TRBD1 matching 8 bases. This CDR3 is 15 amino acids long. The V gene's germline CDR1 is MNHEY and CDR2 SVGAGI. V lost 0 bases, J lost 5 bases, and 5 bases stayed unmatched.